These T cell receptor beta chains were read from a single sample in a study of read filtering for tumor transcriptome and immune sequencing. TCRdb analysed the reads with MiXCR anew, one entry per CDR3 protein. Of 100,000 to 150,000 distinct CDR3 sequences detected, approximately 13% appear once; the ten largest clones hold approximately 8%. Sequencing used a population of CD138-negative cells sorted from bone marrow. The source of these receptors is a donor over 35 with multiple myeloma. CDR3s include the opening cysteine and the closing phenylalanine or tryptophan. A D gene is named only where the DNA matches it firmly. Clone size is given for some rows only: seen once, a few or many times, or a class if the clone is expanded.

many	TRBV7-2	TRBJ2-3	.	CASSLRASRDTQYF	TGTGCCAGCAGCTTAAGGGCTAGCAGGGATACGCAGTATTTT
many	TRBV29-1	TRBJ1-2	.	CSVRRDQTAVGYGYTF	TGCAGCGTACGACGGGACCAGACCGCTGTTGGCTATGGCTACACCTTC
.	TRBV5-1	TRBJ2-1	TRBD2	CASSLEGSVAGPYCEQSF	TGCGCCAGCAGCTTGGAGGGGTCCGTAGCGGGACCCTACTGTGAGCAGTCCTTC
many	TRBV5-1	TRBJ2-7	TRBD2	CASSPRPLAGVFGEQYF	TGCGCCAGCAGCCCCCGACCACTAGCGGGAGTATTCGGCGAGCAGTACTTC
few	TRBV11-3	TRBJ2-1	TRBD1	CASSKDRGPYNERFF	TGTGCCAGCAGCAAAGACAGGGGCCCATACAATGAGCGGTTCTTC
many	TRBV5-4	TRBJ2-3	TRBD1	CASSRQQGRTDTQYF	TGTGCCAGCAGCCGGCAACAGGGGCGCACAGATACGCAGTATTTT
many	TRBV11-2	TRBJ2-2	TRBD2	CASSLAETSGIANTGELFF	TGTGCCAGCAGCTTAGCAGAGACTAGCGGGATTGCGAACACCGGGGAGCTGTTTTTT
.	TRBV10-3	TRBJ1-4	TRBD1	CAISDRGPNEKLFF	TGTGCCATCAGCGACAGGGGTCCAAATGAAAAACTGTTTTTT
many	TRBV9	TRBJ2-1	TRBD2	CASSAPGTSGANEQFF	TGTGCCAGCAGCGCCCCCGGGACTAGCGGAGCCAATGAGCAGTTCTTC
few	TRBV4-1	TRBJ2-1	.	CASSQEGAGSSYNEQFF	TGCGCCAGCAGCCAAGAGGGGGCTGGGAGCTCCTACAATGAGCAGTTCTTC
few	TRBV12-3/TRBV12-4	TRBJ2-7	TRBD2	CASSPGLAVGEQYF	TGTGCCAGCAGCCCGGGACTAGCGGTGGGGGAGCAGTACTTC